The T cell receptor (beta chain) described here comes from a study of blood T cell repertoires in COVID-19 (dated by TCRdb to about 2020). General notes on the study: Recovered participants in ImmuneRACE Cohort 3 were defined by two consecutive negative NP/OP PCR tests, clearance by a healthcare professional, or resolution of symptoms. The sample metadata nearly always contained a de-identified subject ID, COVID-19 status, age in years and sex. Subjects who had been exposed to COVID-19, were actively infected with it, or had recovered from it provided the deeply sampled blood TCRbeta repertoires that made up the dataset. HLA class I and class II types, where available, came from metadata supplied by the sample provider rather than from assay-based typing. The prospective study material was composed of cDNA or gDNA derived from T cells, B-cell-depleted T cells, or PBMCs. The repertoires were released in a freely available public database intended as a resource for research on the immune response to SARS-CoV-2. The collaborator samples originated in the United States, Italy and Spain and spanned the acute and convalescent phases of COVID-19. Samples came from the ongoing ImmuneRACE study (first 160 participants) plus 1,254 subjects from 6 global collaborators.

Summary of the overall study and its limitations: The quantity of clinical and demographic metadata differed by source and by participant and was supplied without curation.

In the prospective study, participants were roughly 18 to 95 years old, resided in 20 to 30 geographic areas of the United States, and were enrolled through a virtual design. Cohort assignment in the prospective study relied on participant-reported clinical history from a screening survey and a study questionnaire. Mobile phlebotomists in the prospective study collected whole blood, serum and a nasopharyngeal or oropharyngeal swab from every participant. Over a roughly 2-month period, participants in the prospective study had the option of providing additional blood draws and questionnaires. Before DNA extraction, prospective study blood samples were shipped either frozen or at room temperature. TCRbeta CDR3 regions were amplified from genomic DNA using the immunoSEQ Assay, a bias-controlled multiplex PCR. The authors' analysis ran thus. The number of nucleated cells in each sample was estimated from the amplification of reference gene primers within the assay. To quantify the absolute abundance of each unique TCRbeta CDR3 rearrangement, sequence reads were collapsed and filtered. For each sample, productive Simpson clonality was calculated by taking the square root of Simpson's diversity index across productive rearrangements. This immuneACCESS table, as held by TCRdb, lists in-frame sequences with V and J called but not all clones. Of the missing ones, under half trace to an unresolved V gene in checked studies; the others have no known cause. The V and J calls and clone size were taken over from that table, and D and trimming were inferred from the DNA. Present in this sample are 330,000 or so clones, approximately 89% of which were seen just once. The biggest ten clones account for about 2.1% of the sample.

Including cysteine and phenylalanine, the CDR3 has 15 amino acids. The only DNA kept is the CDR3, 45 bases in frame from the first base. The germline V gene encodes CDR1 MGHRA and CDR2 YSYEKL. V and J lose 0 bases and 3 bases, and a span of 12 bases separates them. Details on this clone: Its antigen remains undetermined. The record has no base qualities; no much larger clone is one base away.

This TCR was recovered from a middle-aged man in a cohort exposed to, infected with or recovered from COVID-19 (not recorded which). The rearrangement combines TRBV4-1 with TRBJ2-7; 6 matching bases give a weak D call of TRBD2. Sequencing was done on a sample of PBMCs or T cells enriched from blood (not recorded which). The base sequence is TGCGCCAGCAGCCAAGACTGGCAGGGACTCTACGAGCAGTACTTC. Its protein reads: CASSQDWQGLYEQYF.